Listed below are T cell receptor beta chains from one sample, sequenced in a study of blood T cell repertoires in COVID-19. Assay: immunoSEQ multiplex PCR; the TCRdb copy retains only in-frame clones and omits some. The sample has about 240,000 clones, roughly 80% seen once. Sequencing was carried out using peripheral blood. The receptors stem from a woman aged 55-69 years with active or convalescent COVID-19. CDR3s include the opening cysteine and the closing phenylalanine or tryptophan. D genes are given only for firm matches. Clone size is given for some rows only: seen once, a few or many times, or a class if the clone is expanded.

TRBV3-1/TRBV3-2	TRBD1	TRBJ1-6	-	TGTGCCAGCAGCCAAGGGGACAGGGTTCGAACCCTCCACTTT	CASSQGDRVRTLHF
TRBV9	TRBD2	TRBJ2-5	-	TGTGCCAGCAGCGTAGGGCAGCGGGGAGCCCAAGAGACCCAGTACTTC	CASSVGQRGAQETQYF
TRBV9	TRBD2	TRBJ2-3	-	TGTGCCAGCAGCCCCCGCAGCGGGGGGAAAGATACGCAGTATTTT	CASSPRSGGKDTQYF
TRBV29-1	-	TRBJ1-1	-	TGCAGCGTTGAAGGGCGGGTACCAGGGAACACTGAAGCTTTCTTT	CSVEGRVPGNTEAFF
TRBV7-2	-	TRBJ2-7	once	TGTGCCAGCAGCGCGGGCCCGACTAGTGTCTACGAGCAGTACTTC	CASSAGPTSVYEQYF
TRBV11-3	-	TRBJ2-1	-	TGTGCCAGCAGCTTGTCCAGCGGCGGTTACAATGAGCAGTTCTTC	CASSLSSGGYNEQFF
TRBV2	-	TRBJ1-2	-	TGTGCCACCCCTAGGGCAGGGAGGGGGATGGGCTATGGCTACACCTTC	CATPRAGRGMGYGYTF
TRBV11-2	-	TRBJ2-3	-	TGTGCCAGCAGCCCTACTAGGCTGAGCACAGATACGCAGTATTTT	CASSPTRLSTDTQYF
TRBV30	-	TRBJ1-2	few	TGTGCCTGGAACTTGGGGGCTTCTGGCTACACCTTC	CAWNLGASGYTF
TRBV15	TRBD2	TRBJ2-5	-	TGTGCCACCAGCAGCTTTCCGGGGGGGCGTGAGACCCAGTACTTC	CATSSFPGGRETQYF
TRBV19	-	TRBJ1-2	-	TGTGCCACCCGGACTCCAACCTATGGCTACACCTTC	CATRTPTYGYTF
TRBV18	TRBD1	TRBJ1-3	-	TGTGCCAGCTCACCCCTAGGACAGGGGGATACTGGAAACACCATATATTTT	CASSPLGQGDTGNTIYF
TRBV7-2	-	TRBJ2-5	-	TGTGCCAGCAGCAATGTAGCGGCCCAAGAGACCCAGTACTTC	CASSNVAAQETQYF
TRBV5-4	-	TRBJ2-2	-	TGTGCCAGCAGCACCGGGACCGGGGAGCTGTTTTTT	CASSTGTGELFF
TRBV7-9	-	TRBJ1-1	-	TGTGCCAGCAGCTCTAGCGCCTGGAACACTGAAGCTTTCTTT	CASSSSAWNTEAFF
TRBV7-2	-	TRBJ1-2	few	TGTGCCAGCATCGACTCCAGCAGGGGAGCTAACTATGGCTACACCTTC	CASIDSSRGANYGYTF
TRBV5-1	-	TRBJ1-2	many	TGCGCCAGCAGCTTGGAACCCCTTCGGGGCTACACCTTC	CASSLEPLRGYTF
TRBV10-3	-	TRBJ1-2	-	TGTGCCATCAGTGACGGTCAGGGCGAAGGCTACACCTTC	CAISDGQGEGYTF
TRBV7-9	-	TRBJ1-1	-	TGTGCCAGCAGCTTATCAGGGGTTACTGAAGCTTTCTTT	CASSLSGVTEAFF
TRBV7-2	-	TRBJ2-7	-	TGTGCCAGCAGCCCGCAGCGACAGTACGAGCAGTACTTC	CASSPQRQYEQYF
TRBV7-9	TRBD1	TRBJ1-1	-	TGTGCCAGCAGCCCGGGAGGGGGCCCTGAAGCTTTCTTT	CASSPGGGPEAFF
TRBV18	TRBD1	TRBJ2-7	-	TGTGCCAGCTCACCAGGGACAGGGGGAACCGGTCGCAACGAGCAGTACTTC	CASSPGTGGTGRNEQYF
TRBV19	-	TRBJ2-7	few	TGTGCCAGTAGTATAGGCGGCAGCTTCTACGAGCAGTACTTC	CASSIGGSFYEQYF
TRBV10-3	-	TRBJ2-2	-	TGTGCCATCAGTGAGACCCGGGGGTTATTGGTCACCGGGGAGCTGTTTTTT	CAISETRGLLVTGELFF
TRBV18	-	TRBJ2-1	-	TGTGCCAGCTCACCAGGTTTGAGGGCGGGCAATGAGCAGTTCTTC	CASSPGLRAGNEQFF
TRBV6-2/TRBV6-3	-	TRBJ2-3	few	TGTGCCAGCACCCCAGGGGGGGCCACCACAGATACGCAGTATTTT	CASTPGGATTDTQYF
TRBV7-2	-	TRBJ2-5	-	TGTGCCAGCAGCTTAGGTGGGGGGAGAGAGACCCAGTACTTC	CASSLGGGRETQYF
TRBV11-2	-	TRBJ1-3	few	TGTGCCAGCAGCGTCAACGGGGGTAATGGAAACACCATATATTTT	CASSVNGGNGNTIYF
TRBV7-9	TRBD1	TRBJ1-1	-	TGTGCCAGCAGCCCCACAGGGGAGAACACTGAAGCTTTCTTT	CASSPTGENTEAFF
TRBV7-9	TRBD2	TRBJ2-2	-	TGTGCCAGCAGCTTAGCTAGCGGGGGGATAAACACCGGGGAGCTGTTTTTT	CASSLASGGINTGELFF
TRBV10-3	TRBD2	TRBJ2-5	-	TGTGCCATCAGTGGCCCAGCGGGGGGAATTCAAGAGACCCAGTACTTC	CAISGPAGGIQETQYF
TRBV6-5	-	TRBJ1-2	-	TGTGCCAGCAGCTCCACAGGGAGCGCATGGGGCTACACCTTC	CASSSTGSAWGYTF
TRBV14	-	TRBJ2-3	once	TGTGCCAGCAGCCAACGGCTAGACGGCACAGATACGCAGTATTTT	CASSQRLDGTDTQYF
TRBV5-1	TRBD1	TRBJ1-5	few	TGCGCCAGCAGCTTGGGGGCAGGGGGGTACAATCAGCCCCAGCATTTT	CASSLGAGGYNQPQHF
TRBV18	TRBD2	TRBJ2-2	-	TGTGCCAGCTCACCCCTCGGGGGGACCGGGGAGCTGTTTTTT	CASSPLGGTGELFF
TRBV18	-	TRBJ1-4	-	TGTGCCAGCTCACCCTCCGGGGGGGGGAATGAAAAACTGTTTTTT	CASSPSGGGNEKLFF